This T cell receptor (beta chain) came from a study of blood T cells in healthy people across ages. Study results and caveats: Per-million-T-cell TCR beta diversity fell roughly linearly with age. Estimated diversity, derived from one million T cells, was regarded as an underestimate.

The CDR3 totals 15 residues. With 5 bases clipped from V and 15 bases from J, the junction kept 10 bases outside the gene matches. For the second PCR, which ran for about 7 to 11 cycles, a sample-barcoded 5' primer and a J-beta primer mix were used. TCRdb fed the 5' RACE reads into MiXCR, producing one record per CDR3 protein. Of some 940,000 distinct CDR3 sequences in the sample, roughly 29% were seen once. This clonotype was seen a handful of times. Its antigen is currently unknown. The data were also submitted as part of a second study, on T cells of mothers and their children. That work states: When mothers and children were related, their normalized repertoire overlap, which was always slightly higher, did not differ significantly from that of unrelated pairs.

The material sequenced was blood. The chain is built from TRBV12-3 or TRBV12-4 and TRBJ2-4; TRBD2 matches 16 bases. This clonotype originated in a woman in her forties in good health. The CDR3 DNA reads as TGTGCCAGCAGTCAGGGACTAGCGGGGGGGCCCCGCTGGTACTTC. This encodes CASSQGLAGGPRWYF.